This TCR beta chain was observed in a study of T-cell reconstitution after alpha-beta-depleted transplantation in children. Study-level findings and limits: A year had passed since transplant, and T-cell counts and diversity by then came mostly from newly produced T cells. Reported findings indicate that, about two months after transplant, alpha-beta T cells came from several hundred expanded clones, which were derived from non-depleted graft cells. Elevated TCRbeta diversity at day 60 was traced, in some patients, to surviving recipient T cells and thymic progenitors.

Construction of the TCRbeta library involved unique molecular identifiers. TCRdb recomputed calls from the PCR reads with MiXCR, one row per CDR3 protein. The data hold some 600,000 distinct CDR3 sequences, with over 10% observed a single time. The table lists this clonotype with a few counts. Its antigen is undetermined. Germline CDR1 and CDR2: DFQATT and SNEGSKA (reference sequence). Trimming left V 3 bases short and J 1 base short, with 9 bases between. This CDR3 comprises 13 residues. The receptor was isolated from a male patient aged 10-17 years who had a stem cell transplant for acute myeloid leukemia, so the T cells may come from the graft donor. This specimen was PBMCs, mostly from graft donor cells, taken 360 days after TCRalphabeta/CD19-depleted stem cell transplant. This chain connects TRBV20-1 to TRBJ2-5; D ambiguous. CDR3 DNA sequence: TGCAGTGCTAGCCCGGGTTCCCAAGAGACCCAGTACTTC. It translates to CSASPGSQETQYF.